A selection of T cell receptor beta chains follows, all from one sample in a study of blood T cell repertoires in COVID-19. TCRdb keeps only in-frame clones here, not all; method: immunoSEQ multiplex PCR. The sample contains fewer than 250,000 clones, roughly 87% of which appear only once. Material: PBMCs or T cells enriched from blood (not recorded which). These receptors originate from a young woman with acute COVID-19. The CDR3 runs from the conserved cysteine through the conserved F or W.

TRBV25-1,TRBJ1-5,CASSTRQPSNQPQHF
TRBV29-1,TRBJ1-2,CSVVTGGGYTF
TRBV7-2,TRBJ1-6,CASSPALVAGGPYNSPLHF
TRBV11-3,TRBJ2-7,CASSPGGGTGDYEQYF
TRBV2,TRBJ2-7,CASSELGAGQGSYEQYF
TRBV6-1,TRBJ1-6,CASSEGAPVYNSPLHF
TRBV5-1,TRBJ1-2,CASSLSGENYGYTF
TRBV5-1,TRBJ2-7,CASSPVPRDEQYF
TRBV7-8,TRBJ2-1,CASSSGLAGVNEQFF
TRBV6-5,TRBJ1-3,CATGRSSGNTIYF
TRBV2,TRBJ2-3,CASSISGGVSDTQYF
TRBV2,TRBJ1-2,CASSEGAGGYTF
TRBV7-2,TRBJ2-5,CASSLGRTGAETQYF
TRBV7-8,TRBJ2-1,CASSLGSGGFNEQFF
TRBV6-1,TRBJ2-1,CASSEAGTNYNEQFF
TRBV5-6,TRBJ1-4,CASSSWGQGDEKLFF
TRBV5-1,TRBJ1-6,CASSPRGHNRGNNSPLHF
TRBV6-5,TRBJ2-1,CASSYATGGYEQFF
TRBV25-1,TRBJ1-2,CASRAREDGYTF
TRBV7-9,TRBJ1-4,CASSLVWTGGPTNEKLFF
TRBV28,TRBJ1-1,CASSSQGAESTEAFF
TRBV9,TRBJ2-2,CASSESVRTGELFF
TRBV27,TRBJ1-1,CASSLAGSTEAFF
TRBV30,TRBJ1-5,CAWSPTVNSNQPQHF
TRBV5-1,TRBJ1-2,CASSLGGQAYGYTF
TRBV7-2,TRBJ2-7,CASTRQGVYEQYF
TRBV4-1,TRBJ1-4,CASSHVGGDGGKLFF
TRBV2,TRBJ1-2,CASSMPTGQPANYGYTF
TRBV27,TRBJ2-7,CASSLTGQGYEQYF
TRBV2,TRBJ2-2,CASTEDNSGELFF
TRBV10-2,TRBJ2-1,CASSETRAGGPDEQFF
TRBV19,TRBJ1-3,CASSSNRDRGRHTIYF
TRBV30,TRBJ1-2,CAWSETGNNYGYTF
TRBV30,TRBJ2-2,CAWSVRGANTGELFF
TRBV7-6,TRBJ1-4,CASSLGGQGLNEKLFF
TRBV5-5,TRBJ2-1,CASSLAVTALNEQFF
TRBV7-2,TRBJ2-1,CASSLPSGLAGGSEQFF
TRBV5-1,TRBJ1-2,CASSPGQSLYGYTF
TRBV18,TRBJ1-2,CASSQLRGESYTF
TRBV9,TRBJ1-3,CASSVAEVGTIYF
TRBV5-6,TRBJ1-2,CASRIGQGSYGYTF
TRBV11-2,TRBJ1-3,CASSPGTGGNTIYF
TRBV18,TRBJ1-1,CASSPSGQNTEAFF
TRBV6-1,TRBJ2-5,CASSVGWDRRQETQYF